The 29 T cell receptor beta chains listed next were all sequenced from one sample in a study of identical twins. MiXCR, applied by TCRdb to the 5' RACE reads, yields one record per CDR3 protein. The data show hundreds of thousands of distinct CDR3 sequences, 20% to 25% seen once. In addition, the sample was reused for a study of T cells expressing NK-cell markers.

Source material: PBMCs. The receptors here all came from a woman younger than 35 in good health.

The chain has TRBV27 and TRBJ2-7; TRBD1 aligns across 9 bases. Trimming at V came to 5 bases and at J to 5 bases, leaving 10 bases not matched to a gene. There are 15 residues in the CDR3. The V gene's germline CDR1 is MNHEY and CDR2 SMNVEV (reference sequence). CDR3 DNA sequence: TGTGCCAGCAGTGGGCGAGGGACAGGGAGTGACGAGCAGTACTTC. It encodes CASSGRGTGSDEQYF.

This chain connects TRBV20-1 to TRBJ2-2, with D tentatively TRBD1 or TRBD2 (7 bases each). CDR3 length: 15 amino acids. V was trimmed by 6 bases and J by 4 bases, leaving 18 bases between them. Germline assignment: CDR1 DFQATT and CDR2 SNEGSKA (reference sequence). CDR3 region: CSARRQGGGTGELFF. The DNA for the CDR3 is TGCAGTGCCCGCCGACAGGGAGGGGGCACCGGGGAGCTGTTTTTT.

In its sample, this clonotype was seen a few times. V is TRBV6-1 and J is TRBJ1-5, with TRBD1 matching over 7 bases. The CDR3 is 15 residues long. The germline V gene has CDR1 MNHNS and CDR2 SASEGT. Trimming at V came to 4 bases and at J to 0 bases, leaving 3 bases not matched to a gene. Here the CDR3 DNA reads TGTGCCAGCAGTGCGACAGGGCCTAGCAATCAGCCCCAGCATTTT. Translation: CASSATGPSNQPQHF.

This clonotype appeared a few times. This CDR3 is CASSQGETRGAEAFF. The CDR3 DNA follows: TGTGCCAGCAGCCAGGGGGAGACCCGGGGAGCTGAAGCTTTCTTT. V usage is TRBV4-2 and J usage is TRBJ1-1; weak D call: TRBD1 (5 bases). From germline, CDR1 is LGHNA and CDR2 YNFKEQ. V was cut by 3 bases and J by 6 bases, with 17 bases left in between. This CDR3 comprises 15 residues.

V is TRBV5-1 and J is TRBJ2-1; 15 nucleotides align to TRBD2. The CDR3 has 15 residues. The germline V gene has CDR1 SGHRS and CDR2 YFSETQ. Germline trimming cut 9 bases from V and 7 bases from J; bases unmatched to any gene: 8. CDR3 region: CATTHGTSGGNEQFF. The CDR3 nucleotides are TGCGCCACGACCCACGGGACTAGCGGGGGGAATGAGCAGTTCTTC.

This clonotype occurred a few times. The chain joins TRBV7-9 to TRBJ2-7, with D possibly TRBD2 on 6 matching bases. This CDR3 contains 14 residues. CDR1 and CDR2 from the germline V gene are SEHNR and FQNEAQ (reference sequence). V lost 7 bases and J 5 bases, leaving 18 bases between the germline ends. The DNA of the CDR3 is TGTGCCAGCACCATAAGCGGGTCAACCAACGAGCAGTACTTC. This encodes CASTISGSTNEQYF.

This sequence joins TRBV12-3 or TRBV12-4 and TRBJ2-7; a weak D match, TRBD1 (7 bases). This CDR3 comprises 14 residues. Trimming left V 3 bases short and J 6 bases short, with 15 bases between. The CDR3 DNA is TGTGCCAGCAGTTTGGGGAACAGGGGAGGCGAGCAGTACTTC. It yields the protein CASSLGNRGGEQYF.

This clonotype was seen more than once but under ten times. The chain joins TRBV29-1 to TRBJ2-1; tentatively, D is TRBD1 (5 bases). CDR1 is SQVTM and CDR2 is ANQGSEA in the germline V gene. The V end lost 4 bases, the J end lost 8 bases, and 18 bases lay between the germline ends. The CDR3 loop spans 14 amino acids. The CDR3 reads CSVVLDTDIYEQFF. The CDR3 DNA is TGCAGCGTTGTCCTGGACACCGATATCTATGAGCAGTTCTTC.

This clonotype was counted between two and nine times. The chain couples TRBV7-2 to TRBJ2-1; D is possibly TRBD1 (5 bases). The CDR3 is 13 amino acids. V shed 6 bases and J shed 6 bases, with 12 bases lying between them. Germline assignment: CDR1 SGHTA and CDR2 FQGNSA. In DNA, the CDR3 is TGTGCCAGCAGATCAGACAGTTTCAATGAGCAGTTCTTC. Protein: CASRSDSFNEQFF.

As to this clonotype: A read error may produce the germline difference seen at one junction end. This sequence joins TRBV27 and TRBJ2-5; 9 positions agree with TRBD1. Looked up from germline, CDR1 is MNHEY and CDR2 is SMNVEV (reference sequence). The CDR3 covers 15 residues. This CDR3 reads CASRLLQGALETQYF. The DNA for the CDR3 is TGTGCGAGCAGGTTGTTACAGGGGGCGTTGGAGACCCAGTACTTC.

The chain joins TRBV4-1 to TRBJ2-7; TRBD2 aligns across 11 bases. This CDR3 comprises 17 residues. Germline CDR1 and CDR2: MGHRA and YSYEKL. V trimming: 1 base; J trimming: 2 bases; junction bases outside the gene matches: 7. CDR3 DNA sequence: TGCGCCAGCAGCCAAGGACTAGCGGGGCAAATAACCTACGAGCAGTACTTC. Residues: CASSQGLAGQITYEQYF.

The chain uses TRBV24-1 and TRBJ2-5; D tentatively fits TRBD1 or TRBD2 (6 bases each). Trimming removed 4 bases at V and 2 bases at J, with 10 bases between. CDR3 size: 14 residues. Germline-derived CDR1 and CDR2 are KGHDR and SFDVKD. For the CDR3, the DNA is TGTGCCACCAGTGAGACAGGAGGGCAAGAGACCCAGTACTTC. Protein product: CATSETGGQETQYF.

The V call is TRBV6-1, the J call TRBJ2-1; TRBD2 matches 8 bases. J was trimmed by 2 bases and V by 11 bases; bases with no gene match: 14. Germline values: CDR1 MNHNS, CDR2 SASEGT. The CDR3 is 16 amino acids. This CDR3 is CAGSGGGHITYNEQFF. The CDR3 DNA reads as TGTGCCGGGTCCGGCGGGGGGCACATCACCTACAATGAGCAGTTCTTC.

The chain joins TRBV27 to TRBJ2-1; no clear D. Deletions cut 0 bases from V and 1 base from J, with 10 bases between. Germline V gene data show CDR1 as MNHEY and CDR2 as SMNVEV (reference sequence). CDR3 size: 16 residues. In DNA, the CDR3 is TGTGCCAGCAGTTTATCCCCCCGAGATTCCTACAATGAGCAGTTCTTC. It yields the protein CASSLSPRDSYNEQFF.

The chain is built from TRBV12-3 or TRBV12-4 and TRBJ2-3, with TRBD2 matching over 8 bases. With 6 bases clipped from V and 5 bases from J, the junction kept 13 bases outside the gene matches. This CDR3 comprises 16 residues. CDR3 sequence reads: CASSSGLGHRGDTQYF. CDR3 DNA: TGTGCCAGCAGCTCGGGACTAGGGCATCGTGGAGATACGCAGTATTTT.

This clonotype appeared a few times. The CDR3 nucleotides are TGTGCCAGCAGTTACCCCGCCGGGACTAGCGGGAGCGGTGAGCAGTTCTTC. It specifies CASSYPAGTSGSGEQFF. This chain uses TRBV12-3 or TRBV12-4 with TRBJ2-1; 14 nucleotides line up with TRBD2. The trim removed 4 bases at V and 9 bases at J, leaving 11 bases unmatched. This CDR3 has 17 amino acids.

In DNA, the CDR3 is TGCAGCGTCCCCGGGACAGCGAATGAAAAACTGTTTTTT. Its protein product is CSVPGTANEKLFF. The rearrangement joins TRBV29-1 to TRBJ1-4; 7 bases map to TRBD1. This CDR3 is 13 amino acids long. Germline V lookup: CDR1 SQVTM, CDR2 ANQGSEA. V gave up 6 bases and J gave up 5 bases; unmatched junction bases: 6. The full variable domain, completed using reference TRBV29-1 and TRBJ1-4, is SAVISQKPSRDICQRGTSLTIQCQVDSQVTMMFWYRQQPGQSLTLIATANQGSEATYESGFVIDKFPISRPNLTFSTLTVSNMSPEDSSIYLCSVPGTANEKLFFGSGTQLSVL.

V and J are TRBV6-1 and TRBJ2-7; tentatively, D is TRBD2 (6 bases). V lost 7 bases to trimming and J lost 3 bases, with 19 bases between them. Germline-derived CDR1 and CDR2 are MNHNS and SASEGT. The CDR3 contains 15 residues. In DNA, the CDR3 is TGTGCCAGCACGGAGGGCGGGACCGGATTCTACGAGCAGTACTTC. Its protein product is CASTEGGTGFYEQYF.

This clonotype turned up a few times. The DNA of the CDR3 is TGTGCCAGCAGTCCCGGGACGAGTCGAGAGACCCAGTACTTC. As protein: CASSPGTSRETQYF. This rearrangement joins TRBV12-3 or TRBV12-4 to TRBJ2-5; D possibly matches TRBD1 or TRBD2 (5 bases each). The CDR3 is 14 residues long. Trimming stripped 5 bases from V and 4 bases from J, with 14 bases between.

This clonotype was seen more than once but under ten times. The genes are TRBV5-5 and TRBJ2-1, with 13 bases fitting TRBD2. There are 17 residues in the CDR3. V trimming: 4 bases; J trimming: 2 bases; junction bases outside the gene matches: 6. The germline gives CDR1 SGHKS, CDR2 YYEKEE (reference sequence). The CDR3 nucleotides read TGTGCCAGCAGCCTAGGACTAGCGGGAGTGCCCTACAATGAGCAGTTCTTC. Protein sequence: CASSLGLAGVPYNEQFF.

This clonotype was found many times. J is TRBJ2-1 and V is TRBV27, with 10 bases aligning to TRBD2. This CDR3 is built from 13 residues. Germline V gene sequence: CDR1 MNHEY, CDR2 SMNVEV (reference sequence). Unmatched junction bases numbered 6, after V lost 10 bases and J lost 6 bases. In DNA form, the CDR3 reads TGTGCCACCAGCGGGGGGGCCTCCAATGAGCAGTTCTTC. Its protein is CATSGGASNEQFF.

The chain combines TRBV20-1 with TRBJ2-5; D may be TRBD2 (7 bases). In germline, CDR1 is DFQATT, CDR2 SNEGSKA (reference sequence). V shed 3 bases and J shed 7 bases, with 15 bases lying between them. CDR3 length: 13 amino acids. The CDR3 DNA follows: TGCAGTGCTAGGGCGGGGGCCAAGAGGACCCAGTACTTC. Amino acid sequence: CSARAGAKRTQYF.

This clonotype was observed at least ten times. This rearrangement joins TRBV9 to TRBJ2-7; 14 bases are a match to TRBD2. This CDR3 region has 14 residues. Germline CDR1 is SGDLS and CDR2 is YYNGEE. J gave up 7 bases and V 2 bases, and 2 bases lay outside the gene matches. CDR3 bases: TGTGCCAGCAGCGTCGGGACTAGCGGGAGTGAGCAGTACTTC. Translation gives CASSVGTSGSEQYF. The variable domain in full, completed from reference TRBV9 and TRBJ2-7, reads DSGVTQTPKHLITATGQRVTLRCSPRSGDLSVYWYQQSLDQGLQFLIQYYNGEERAKGNILERFSAQQFPDLHSELNLSSLELGDSALYFCASSVGTSGSEQYFGPGTRLTVT.

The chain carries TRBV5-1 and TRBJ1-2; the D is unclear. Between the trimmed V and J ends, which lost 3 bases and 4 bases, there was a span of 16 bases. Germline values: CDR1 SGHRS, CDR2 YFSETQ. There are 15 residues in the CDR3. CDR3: CASSSEPRASYGYTF. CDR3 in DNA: TGCGCCAGCAGCTCTGAGCCGCGTGCTAGCTATGGCTACACCTTC.

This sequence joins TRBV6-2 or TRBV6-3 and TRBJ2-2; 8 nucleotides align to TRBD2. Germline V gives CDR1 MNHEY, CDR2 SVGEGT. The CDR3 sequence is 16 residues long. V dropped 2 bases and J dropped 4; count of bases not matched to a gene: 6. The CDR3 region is CASSYQSGRSTGELFF. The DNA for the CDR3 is TGTGCCAGCAGTTACCAAAGCGGGAGAAGCACCGGGGAGCTGTTTTTT.

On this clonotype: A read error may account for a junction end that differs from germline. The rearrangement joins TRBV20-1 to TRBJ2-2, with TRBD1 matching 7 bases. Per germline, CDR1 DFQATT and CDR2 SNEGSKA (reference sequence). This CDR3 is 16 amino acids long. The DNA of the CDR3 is TGCTGTGCTAGAGTCTTGCGACAGGGTAGTACCGGGGAGCTGTTTTTT. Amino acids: CCARVLRQGSTGELFF.

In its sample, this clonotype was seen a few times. CDR3 sequence reads: CSASEGNPKNIQYF. CDR3 in DNA: TGCAGTGCTAGTGAGGGGAACCCCAAAAACATTCAGTACTTC. The chain is built from TRBV20-1 and TRBJ2-4, with D perhaps matching TRBD1 or TRBD2 (5 bases each). Trimming removed 3 bases at V and 2 bases at J, with 11 bases between. This CDR3 has 14 residues. Per germline, CDR1 DFQATT and CDR2 SNEGSKA (reference sequence).

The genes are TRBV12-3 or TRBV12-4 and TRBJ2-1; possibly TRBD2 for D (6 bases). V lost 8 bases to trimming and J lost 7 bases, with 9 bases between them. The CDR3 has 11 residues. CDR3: CASGGVNEQFF. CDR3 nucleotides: TGTGCCAGCGGCGGGGTAAATGAGCAGTTCTTC.

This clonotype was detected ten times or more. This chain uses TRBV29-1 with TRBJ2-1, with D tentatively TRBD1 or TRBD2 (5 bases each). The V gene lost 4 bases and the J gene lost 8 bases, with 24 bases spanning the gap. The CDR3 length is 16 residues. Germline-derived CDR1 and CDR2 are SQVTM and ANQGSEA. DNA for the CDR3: TGCAGCGTTGTATCTGGGACGATAAAATCTACGGATGAGCAGTTCTTC. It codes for CSVVSGTIKSTDEQFF.